The sequence of this T cell receptor (beta chain) was determined in a study of blood T cells in healthy people across ages. As regards this clonotype: No antigen is known for it.

The authors ran a second PCR of about 7 to 11 cycles using a sample-barcoded 5' primer and a J-beta primer mix. TCRdb itself ran the 5' RACE reads through MiXCR, one entry per CDR3 protein. This sample has hundreds of thousands of distinct CDR3 sequences; around 46% occur once, and the top ten carry roughly 20%. CDR1 and CDR2 (germline): SEHNR, FQNEAQ (reference sequence). The CDR3 covers 13 residues. V dropped 5 bases and J dropped 8 bases, with 13 bases sitting between them. Study-wide results and caveats: Long-lived and aged donors differed, with more naive CD4+ cells and higher diversity in the long-lived. In older individuals, TCR beta diversity per million T cells was lower, falling roughly linearly with age.

No fewer than 5 micrograms of total RNA were isolated from every sample. Sequenced sample: blood. This TCR derives from a woman aged 55-70 years in good health. The chain uses TRBV7-9 and TRBJ2-1; weak D call: TRBD2 (6 bases). The CDR3 is CASSRRLVHEQFF. The CDR3 bases are TGTGCCAGCAGCCGTCGACTAGTCCATGAGCAGTTCTTC.